This TCR beta chain was retrieved from a study of blood T cell repertoires in COVID-19. Assay: immunoSEQ multiplex PCR; the TCRdb copy retains only in-frame clones and omits some. The data contain 250,000 to 300,000 clones, 88% of them seen just once; the ten biggest clones take up 0.99%. The sequence came from a woman between 40 and 50 years old who had recovered from COVID-19. The sequenced material came from peripheral blood.

The CDR3 DNA is TGTGCCTGGAGTCCCTTGGGGGCCAACGTCCTGACTTTC. The encoded protein is CAWSPLGANVLTF. This rearrangement joins TRBV30 to TRBJ2-6, with D hard to call. This CDR3 comprises 13 residues. With 2 bases removed from V and 4 bases from J, the gap between germline ends came to 6 bases. Looked up from germline, CDR1 is GTSNPN and CDR2 is SVGIG (reference sequence).